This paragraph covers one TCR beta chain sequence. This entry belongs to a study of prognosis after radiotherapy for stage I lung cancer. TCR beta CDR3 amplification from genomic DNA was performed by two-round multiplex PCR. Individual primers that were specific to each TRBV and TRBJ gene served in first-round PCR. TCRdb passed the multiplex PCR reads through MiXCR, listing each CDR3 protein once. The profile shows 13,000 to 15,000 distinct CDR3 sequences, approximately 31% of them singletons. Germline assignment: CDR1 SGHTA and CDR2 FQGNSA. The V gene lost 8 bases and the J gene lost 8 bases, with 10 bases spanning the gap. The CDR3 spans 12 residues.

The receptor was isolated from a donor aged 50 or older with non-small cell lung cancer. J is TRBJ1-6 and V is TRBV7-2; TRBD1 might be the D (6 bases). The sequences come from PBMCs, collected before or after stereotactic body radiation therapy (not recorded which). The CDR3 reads CASENRDSPLHF. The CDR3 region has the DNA TGTGCCAGCGAAAACAGGGATTCACCCCTCCACTTT.